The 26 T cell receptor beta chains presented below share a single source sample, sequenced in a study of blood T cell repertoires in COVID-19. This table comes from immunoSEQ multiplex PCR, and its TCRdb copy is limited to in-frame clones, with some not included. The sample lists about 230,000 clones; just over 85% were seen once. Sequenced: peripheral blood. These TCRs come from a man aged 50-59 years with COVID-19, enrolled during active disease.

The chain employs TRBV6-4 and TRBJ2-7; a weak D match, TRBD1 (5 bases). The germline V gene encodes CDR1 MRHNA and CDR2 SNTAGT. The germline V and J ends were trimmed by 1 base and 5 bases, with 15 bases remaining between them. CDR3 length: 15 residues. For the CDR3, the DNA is TGTGCCAGCAGTGACTACGGCAGGGTAGTCCACGAGCAGTACTTC. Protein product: CASSDYGRVVHEQYF.

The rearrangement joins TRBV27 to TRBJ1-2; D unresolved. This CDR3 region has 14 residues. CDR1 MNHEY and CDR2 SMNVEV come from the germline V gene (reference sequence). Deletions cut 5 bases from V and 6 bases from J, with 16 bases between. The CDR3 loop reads CASSTISRRDGYTF. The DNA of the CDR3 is TGTGCCAGCAGTACCATCTCAAGGAGGGATGGCTACACCTTC.

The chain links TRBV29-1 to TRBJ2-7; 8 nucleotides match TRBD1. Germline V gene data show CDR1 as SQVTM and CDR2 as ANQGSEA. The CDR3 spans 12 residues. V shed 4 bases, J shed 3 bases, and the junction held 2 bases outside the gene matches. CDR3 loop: CSVGDRGYEQYF. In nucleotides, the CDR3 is TGCAGCGTTGGAGACAGGGGCTACGAGCAGTACTTC.

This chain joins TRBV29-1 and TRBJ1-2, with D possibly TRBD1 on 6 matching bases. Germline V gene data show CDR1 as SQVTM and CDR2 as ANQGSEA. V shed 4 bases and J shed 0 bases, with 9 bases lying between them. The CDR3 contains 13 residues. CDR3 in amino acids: CSVGAGANYGYTF. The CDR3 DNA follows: TGCAGCGTTGGGGCAGGGGCTAACTATGGCTACACCTTC.

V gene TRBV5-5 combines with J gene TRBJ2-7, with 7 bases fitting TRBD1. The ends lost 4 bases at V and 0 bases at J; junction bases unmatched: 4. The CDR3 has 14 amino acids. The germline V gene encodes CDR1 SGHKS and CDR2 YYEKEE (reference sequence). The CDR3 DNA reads TGTGCCAGCAGCCCTCAGGGGGACTCCTACGAGCAGTACTTC. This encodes CASSPQGDSYEQYF. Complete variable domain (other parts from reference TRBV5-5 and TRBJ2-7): DAGVTQSPTHLIKTRGQQVTLRCSPISGHKSVSWYQQVLGQGPQFIFQYYEKEERGRGNFPDRFSARQFPNYSSELNVNALLLGDSALYLCASSPQGDSYEQYFGPGTRLTVT.

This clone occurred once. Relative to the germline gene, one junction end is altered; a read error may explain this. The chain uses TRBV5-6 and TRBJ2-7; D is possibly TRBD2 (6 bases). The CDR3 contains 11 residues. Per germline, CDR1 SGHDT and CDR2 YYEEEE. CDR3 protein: CASSSRGGRNF. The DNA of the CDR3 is TGTGCCAGCAGCTCGCGGGGCGGTAGGAACTTC.

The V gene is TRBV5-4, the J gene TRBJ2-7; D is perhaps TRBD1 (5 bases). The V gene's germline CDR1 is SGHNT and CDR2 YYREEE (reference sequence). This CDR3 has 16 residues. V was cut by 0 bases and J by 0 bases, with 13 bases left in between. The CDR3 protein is CASSLGGRAISYEQYF. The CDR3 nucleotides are TGTGCCAGCAGCTTGGGCGGCAGGGCAATCTCCTACGAGCAGTACTTC.

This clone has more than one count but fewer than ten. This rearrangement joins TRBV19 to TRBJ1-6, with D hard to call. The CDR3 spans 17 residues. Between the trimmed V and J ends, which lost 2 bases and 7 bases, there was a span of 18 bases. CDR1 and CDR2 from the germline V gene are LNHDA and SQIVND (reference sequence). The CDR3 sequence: CASSIRGAGGANSPLHF. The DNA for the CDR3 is TGTGCCAGTAGTATAAGAGGTGCGGGAGGCGCCAATTCACCCCTCCACTTT. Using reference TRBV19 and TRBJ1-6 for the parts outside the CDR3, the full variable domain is DGGITQSPKYLFRKEGQNVTLSCEQNLNHDAMYWYRQDPGQGLRLIYYSQIVNDFQKGDIAEGYSVSREKKESFPLTVTSAQKNPTAFYLCASSIRGAGGANSPLHFGNGTRLTVT.

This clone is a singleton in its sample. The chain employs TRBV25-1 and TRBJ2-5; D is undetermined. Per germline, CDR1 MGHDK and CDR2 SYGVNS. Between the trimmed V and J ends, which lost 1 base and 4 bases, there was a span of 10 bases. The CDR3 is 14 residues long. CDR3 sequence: CASSELSGGETQYF. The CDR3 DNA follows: TGTGCCAGCAGTGAATTATCAGGTGGAGAGACCCAGTACTTC.

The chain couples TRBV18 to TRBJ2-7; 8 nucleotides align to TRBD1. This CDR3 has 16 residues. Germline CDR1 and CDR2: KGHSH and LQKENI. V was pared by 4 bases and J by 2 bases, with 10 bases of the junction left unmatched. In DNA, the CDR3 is TGTGCCAGCTCACGATCAGGGGGCGGAGGAACCTACGAGCAGTACTTC. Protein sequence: CASSRSGGGGTYEQYF.

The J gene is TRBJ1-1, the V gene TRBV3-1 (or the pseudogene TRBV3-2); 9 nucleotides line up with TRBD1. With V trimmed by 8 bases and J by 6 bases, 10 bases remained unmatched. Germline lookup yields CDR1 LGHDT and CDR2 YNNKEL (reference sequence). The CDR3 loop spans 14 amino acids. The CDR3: CASGKDRGTSEAFF. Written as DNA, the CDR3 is TGTGCCAGCGGAAAGGACAGGGGTACGTCTGAAGCTTTCTTT.

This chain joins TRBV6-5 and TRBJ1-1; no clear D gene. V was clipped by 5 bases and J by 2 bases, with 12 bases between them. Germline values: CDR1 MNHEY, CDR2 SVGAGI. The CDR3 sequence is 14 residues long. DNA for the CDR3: TGTGCCAGCAGTCCCCAAGCTAGCAACACTGAAGCTTTCTTT. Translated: CASSPQASNTEAFF.

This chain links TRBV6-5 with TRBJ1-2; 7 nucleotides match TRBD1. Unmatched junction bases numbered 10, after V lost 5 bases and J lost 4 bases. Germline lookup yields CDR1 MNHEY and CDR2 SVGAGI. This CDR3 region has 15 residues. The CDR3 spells CASSRKTGDIYGYTF. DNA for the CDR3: TGTGCCAGCAGTAGAAAAACAGGGGATATCTATGGCTACACCTTC.

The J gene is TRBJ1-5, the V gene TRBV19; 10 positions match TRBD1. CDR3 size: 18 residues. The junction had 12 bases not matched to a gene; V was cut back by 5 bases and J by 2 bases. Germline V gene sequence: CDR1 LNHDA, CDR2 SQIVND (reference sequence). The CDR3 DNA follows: TGTGCCAGTAGTCCTCGACAGGGGGCAGGTTTCGGCAATCAGCCCCAGCATTTT. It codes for CASSPRQGAGFGNQPQHF.

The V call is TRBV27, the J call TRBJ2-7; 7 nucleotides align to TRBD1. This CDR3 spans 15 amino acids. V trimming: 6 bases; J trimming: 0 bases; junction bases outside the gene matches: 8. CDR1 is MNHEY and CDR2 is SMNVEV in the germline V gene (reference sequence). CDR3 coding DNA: TGTGCCAGCAGGCCCGGACAGGCCCTCTCCTACGAGCAGTACTTC. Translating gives CASRPGQALSYEQYF.

The CDR3 protein is CAWRGQGVEKLFF. CDR3 sequence (DNA): TGTGCCTGGAGGGGACAGGGGGTTGAAAAACTGTTTTTT. The chain recombines TRBV30 with TRBJ1-4, with TRBD1 identical over 11 bases. The J segment lost 7 bases and the V segment lost 3 bases, leaving 1 base of the junction unmatched. This CDR3 is built from 13 residues. Germline V lookup: CDR1 GTSNPN, CDR2 SVGIG (reference sequence).

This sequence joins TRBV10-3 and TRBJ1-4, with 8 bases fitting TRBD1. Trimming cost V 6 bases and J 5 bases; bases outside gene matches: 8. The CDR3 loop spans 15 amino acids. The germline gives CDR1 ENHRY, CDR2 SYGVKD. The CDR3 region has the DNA TGTGCCATCAGCGCAGGGGGCGGGGAAAATGAAAAACTGTTTTTT. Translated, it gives CAISAGGGENEKLFF.

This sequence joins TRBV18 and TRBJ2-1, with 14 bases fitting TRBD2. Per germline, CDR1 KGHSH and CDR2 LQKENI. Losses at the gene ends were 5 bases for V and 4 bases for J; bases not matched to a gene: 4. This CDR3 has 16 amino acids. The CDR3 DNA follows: TGTGCCAGCTCATGGGGACTAGCGGGAGATTACAATGAGCAGTTCTTC. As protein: CASSWGLAGDYNEQFF.

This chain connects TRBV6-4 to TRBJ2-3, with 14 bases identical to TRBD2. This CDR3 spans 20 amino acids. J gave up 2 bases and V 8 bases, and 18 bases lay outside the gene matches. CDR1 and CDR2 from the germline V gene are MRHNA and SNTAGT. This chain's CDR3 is CASSWEIRETSGRDTDTQYF. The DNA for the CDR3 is TGTGCCAGCTCCTGGGAAATCAGGGAGACTAGCGGGAGGGACACAGATACGCAGTATTTT.

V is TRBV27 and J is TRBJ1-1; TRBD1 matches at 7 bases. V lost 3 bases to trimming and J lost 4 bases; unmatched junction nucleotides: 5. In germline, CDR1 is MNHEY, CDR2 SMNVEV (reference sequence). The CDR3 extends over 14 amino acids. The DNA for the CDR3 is TGTGCCAGCAGTTTCCTCTCAGGGGGCACTGAAGCTTTCTTT. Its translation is CASSFLSGGTEAFF.

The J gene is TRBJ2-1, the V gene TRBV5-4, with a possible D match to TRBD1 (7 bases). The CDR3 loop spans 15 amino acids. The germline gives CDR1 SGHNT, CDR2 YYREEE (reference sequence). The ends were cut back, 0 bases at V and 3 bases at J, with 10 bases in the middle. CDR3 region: CASSLAGGLYNEQFF. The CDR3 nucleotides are TGTGCCAGCAGCTTGGCAGGGGGACTCTACAATGAGCAGTTCTTC.

The CDR3 loop reads CASSILPGNYNEQFF. The CDR3 DNA follows: TGTGCCAGCAGCATACTGCCGGGGAACTACAATGAGCAGTTCTTC. The chain carries TRBV9 and TRBJ2-1; perhaps TRBD2 as D (5 bases). This CDR3 has 15 residues. The germline V and J ends were trimmed by 4 bases and 3 bases, with 14 bases remaining between them. Looked up from germline, CDR1 is SGDLS and CDR2 is YYNGEE.

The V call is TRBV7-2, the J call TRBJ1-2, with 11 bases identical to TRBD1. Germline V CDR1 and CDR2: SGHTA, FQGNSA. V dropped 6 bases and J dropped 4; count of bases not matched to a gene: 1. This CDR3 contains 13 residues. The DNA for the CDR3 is TGTGCCAGCAGGGGGACAGGGGGCTATGGCTACACCTTC. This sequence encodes CASRGTGGYGYTF.

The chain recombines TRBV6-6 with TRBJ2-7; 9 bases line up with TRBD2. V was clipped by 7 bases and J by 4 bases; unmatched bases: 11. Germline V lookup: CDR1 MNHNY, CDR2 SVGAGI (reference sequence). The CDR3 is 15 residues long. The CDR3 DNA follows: TGTGCCAGCACCCCCGGTAGCGGGAGATCGTACGAGCAGTACTTC. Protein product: CASTPGSGRSYEQYF.

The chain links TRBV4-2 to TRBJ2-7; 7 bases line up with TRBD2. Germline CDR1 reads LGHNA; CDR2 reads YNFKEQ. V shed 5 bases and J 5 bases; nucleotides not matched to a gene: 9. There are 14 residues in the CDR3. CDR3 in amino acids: CASSTNLAGDEQYF. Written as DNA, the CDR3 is TGTGCCAGCAGCACTAATTTAGCGGGTGACGAGCAGTACTTC.

The CDR3 loop reads CAKRTEQAKNYGYTF. The DNA for the CDR3 is TGTGCCAAAAGGACAGAACAAGCCAAAAACTATGGCTACACCTTC. The chain employs TRBV19 and TRBJ1-2; weak D call: TRBD1 (6 bases). Trimming cost V 10 bases and J 2 bases, with 20 bases left between them. CDR1 and CDR2 (germline): LNHDA, SQIVND (reference sequence). This CDR3 has 15 residues.